These T cell receptor beta chains were read from a single sample in a study of T cell responses to AZD1222 COVID-19 vaccine. TCRdb's copy holds only in-frame clones and misses some; the assay was immunoSEQ multiplex PCR. The table has about 120,000 clones, about nine tenths seen once; the top ten hold less than 4.5%. This sample comprised peripheral blood, obtained on day 0 of MenACWY control vaccination. These receptors all come from an adult in good health. Each CDR3 is given with its conserved first and last residue. Fields, in order: J gene, CDR3 length, clone size, D gene, V gene, CDR3 protein, CDR3 DNA. The D gene is left open where the match is weak. Not all rows give a size; the values are once, few, many and, for expanded clones, a class.

>TRBJ2-7|16|NA|TRBD2|TRBV7-9
CASSLGPGLGGYEQYF
TGTGCCAGCAGCTTAGGTCCGGGACTAGGGGGCTACGAGCAGTACTTC
>TRBJ1-1|15|NA|NA|TRBV7-8
CASSLEITPRTEAFF
TGTGCCAGCAGCTTAGAAATTACACCACGCACTGAAGCTTTCTTT
>TRBJ1-5|17|NA|TRBD1|TRBV11-3
CASSSGEGQQENQPQHF
TGTGCCAGCAGCTCGGGCGAGGGACAGCAAGAAAATCAGCCCCAGCATTTT
>TRBJ2-2|15|NA|NA|TRBV6-5
CASLWGDLNTGELFF
TGTGCCAGCCTTTGGGGCGATCTTAACACCGGGGAGCTGTTTTTT
>TRBJ2-3|16|NA|TRBD2|TRBV24-1
CATSDPSSGPTDTQYF
TGTGCCACCAGTGATCCCTCTAGCGGTCCCACAGATACGCAGTATTTT
>TRBJ1-4|15|once|NA|TRBV7-9
CASSLPGNQNEKLFF
TGTGCCAGCAGCTTACCCGGAAACCAGAATGAAAAACTGTTTTTT
>TRBJ2-7|15|NA|NA|TRBV7-9
CASSRGSGKMYEQYF
TGTGCCAGCAGCAGGGGGAGCGGTAAGATGTACGAGCAGTACTTC
>TRBJ2-2|15|NA|NA|TRBV28
CASSLLSGGTGELFF
TGTGCCAGCAGTTTGCTTAGCGGAGGGACCGGGGAGCTGTTTTTT
>TRBJ1-2|16|NA|TRBD1|TRBV7-9
CASSSGTTGGAYGYTF
TGTGCCAGCAGCTCGGGTACGACAGGGGGGGCCTATGGCTACACCTTC
>TRBJ2-3|14|NA|NA|TRBV3-1/TRBV3-2
CASSQGTNTDTQYF
TGTGCCAGCAGCCAAGGGACTAACACAGATACGCAGTATTTT
>TRBJ2-6|19|many|NA|TRBV15
CATSRDISALLAGANVLTF
TGTGCCACCAGCAGAGATATATCCGCTCTCCTGGCTGGGGCCAACGTCCTGACTTTC
>TRBJ2-7|14|NA|NA|TRBV27
CASSLSARGYEQYF
TGTGCCAGCAGTTTATCCGCCAGGGGCTACGAGCAGTACTTC
>TRBJ1-2|14|NA|NA|TRBV7-9
CASSLANGWYGYTF
TGTGCCAGCAGCTTAGCGAACGGATGGTATGGCTACACCTTC
>TRBJ2-2|14|NA|TRBD1|TRBV5-1
CASSFRQGTGELFF
TGCGCCAGCAGCTTTCGACAGGGGACCGGGGAGCTGTTTTTT
>TRBJ2-6|16|NA|NA|TRBV7-2
CASSSQGFTGANVLTF
TGTGCCAGCAGCTCCCAGGGGTTCACGGGGGCCAACGTCCTGACTTTC
>TRBJ2-1|14|NA|TRBD1|TRBV6-4
CASNRGRTYNEQFF
TGTGCCAGCAACAGGGGGCGTACCTACAATGAGCAGTTCTTC
>TRBJ1-2|15|NA|NA|TRBV28
CASSSGGGTNYGYTF
TGTGCCAGCAGTTCCGGGGGGGGTACCAACTATGGCTACACCTTC
>TRBJ2-2|16|NA|TRBD1|TRBV11-2
CASSLLAGGNTGELFF
TGTGCCAGCAGCTTATTGGCAGGGGGCAACACCGGGGAGCTGTTTTTT
>TRBJ1-5|16|NA|NA|TRBV15
CATSRGGSYSNQPQHF
TGTGCCACCAGCAGAGGGGGCAGCTATAGCAATCAGCCCCAGCATTTT
>TRBJ2-3|15|once|TRBD2|TRBV7-3
CASSLKLAGGNTQYF
TGTGCCAGCAGCTTAAAACTAGCGGGAGGAAATACGCAGTATTTT
>TRBJ2-2|16|NA|NA|TRBV4-1
CASSQLSIAAAGELFF
TGCGCCAGCAGCCAATTATCTATAGCAGCAGCCGGGGAGCTGTTTTTT
>TRBJ1-2|16|NA|TRBD1|TRBV4-2
CASSQDPGQGNYGYTF
TGTGCCAGCAGCCAAGATCCAGGACAGGGTAACTATGGCTACACCTTC
>TRBJ2-7|13|NA|NA|TRBV14
CASSYQQGSEQYF
TGTGCCAGCAGCTATCAGCAAGGTTCGGAGCAGTACTTC
>TRBJ2-5|18|NA|NA|TRBV3-1/TRBV3-2
CASSQEGLVSGLGETQYF
TGTGCCAGCAGCCAAGAAGGGCTTGTTTCTGGGTTAGGGGAGACCCAGTACTTC
>TRBJ2-5|18|NA|TRBD2|TRBV7-6
CASSSPGQAGGVGETQYF
TGTGCCAGCAGCTCTCCCGGCCAAGCGGGAGGCGTGGGTGAGACCCAGTACTTC
>TRBJ2-3|12|NA|NA|TRBV6-5
CASRGGTDTQYF
TGTGCCAGCCGCGGGGGCACAGATACGCAGTATTTT
>TRBJ1-5|15|NA|NA|TRBV4-2
CASSQGRQANQPQHF
TGTGCCAGCAGCCAGGGTAGACAGGCTAATCAGCCCCAGCATTTT
>TRBJ1-1|15|NA|TRBD1|TRBV7-9
CASRDYRGRNTEAFF
TGTGCCAGCAGGGATTACAGGGGTCGGAACACTGAAGCTTTCTTT
>TRBJ1-1|14|NA|NA|TRBV5-1
CASSLVPGGTEAFF
TGCGCCAGCAGCTTGGTCCCCGGGGGGACTGAAGCTTTCTTT
>TRBJ1-5|14|once|NA|TRBV27
CASSLVGANQPQHF
TGTGCCAGCAGTTTAGTAGGGGCGAATCAGCCCCAGCATTTT
>TRBJ1-1|13|once|NA|TRBV14
CASSAYRWTEAFF
TGTGCCAGCAGCGCTTACAGGTGGACTGAAGCTTTCTTT
>TRBJ2-7|13|NA|NA|TRBV11-2
CASSLGVSYEQYF
TGTGCCAGCAGCTTAGGGGTCTCCTACGAGCAGTACTTC